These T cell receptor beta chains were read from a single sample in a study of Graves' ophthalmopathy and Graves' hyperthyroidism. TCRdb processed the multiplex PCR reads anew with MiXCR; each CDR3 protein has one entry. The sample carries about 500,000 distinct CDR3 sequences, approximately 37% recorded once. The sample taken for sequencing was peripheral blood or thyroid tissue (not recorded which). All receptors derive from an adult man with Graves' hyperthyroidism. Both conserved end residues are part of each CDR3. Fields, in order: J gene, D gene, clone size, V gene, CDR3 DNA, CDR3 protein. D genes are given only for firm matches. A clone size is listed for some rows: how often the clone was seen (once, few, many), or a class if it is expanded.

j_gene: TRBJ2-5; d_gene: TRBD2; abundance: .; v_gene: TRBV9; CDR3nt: TGTGCCAGCAGCGCCTCGGGACTAGCGTCAGAGACCCAGTACTTC; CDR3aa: CASSASGLASETQYF
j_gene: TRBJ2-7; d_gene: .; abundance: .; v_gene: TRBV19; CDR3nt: TGTGCCAGTAGTCGAACTATAAGCTACGAGCAGTACTTC; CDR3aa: CASSRTISYEQYF
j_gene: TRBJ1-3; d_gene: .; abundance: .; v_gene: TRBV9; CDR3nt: TGTGCCAGCAGCGTAGCAGGGGCCAAAGAGACCATATATTTT; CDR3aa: CASSVAGAKETIYF
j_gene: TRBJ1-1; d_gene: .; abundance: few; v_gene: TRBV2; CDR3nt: TGTGCCAGCAAAAAAGACAGGAGCAGGATGAACACTGAAGCTTTCTTT; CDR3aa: CASKKDRSRMNTEAFF
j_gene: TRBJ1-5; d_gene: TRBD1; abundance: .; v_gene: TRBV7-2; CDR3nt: TGTGCCAGCAGACGCGACAGGGGATCAGAGACCCAGCATTTT; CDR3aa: CASRRDRGSETQHF
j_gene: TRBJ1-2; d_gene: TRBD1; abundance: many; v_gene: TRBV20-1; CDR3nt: TGCAGTGCTGACGACAGGGCTCAGGGCTACACCTTC; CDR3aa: CSADDRAQGYTF
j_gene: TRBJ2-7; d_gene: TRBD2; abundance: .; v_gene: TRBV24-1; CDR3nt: TGTGCCAGCAGTTTACTTGGCGGGGGGGCCCTTGGCGAGCAGTACTTC; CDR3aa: CASSLLGGGALGEQYF
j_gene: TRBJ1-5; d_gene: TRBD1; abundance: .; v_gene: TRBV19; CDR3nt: TGTGCCAGTAGTATTGAGGGGGCGCTTAATCAGCCCCAGCATTTT; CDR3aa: CASSIEGALNQPQHF
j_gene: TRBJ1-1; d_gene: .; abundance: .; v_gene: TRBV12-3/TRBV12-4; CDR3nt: TGTGCCATTAAGGCGGGACCATTGAACACTGAAGCTTTCTTT; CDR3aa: CAIKAGPLNTEAFF
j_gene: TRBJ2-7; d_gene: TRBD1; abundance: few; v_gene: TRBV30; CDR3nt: TGTGCCTGGCGTCTAGCCGGCCAGGGGGCTGAGCAGTACTTC; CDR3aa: CAWRLAGQGAEQYF
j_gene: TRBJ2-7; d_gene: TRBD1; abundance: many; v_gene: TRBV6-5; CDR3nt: TGTGCCAGCAGTAACTCCGGGACAGTGAACTACGAGCAGTACTTC; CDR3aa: CASSNSGTVNYEQYF
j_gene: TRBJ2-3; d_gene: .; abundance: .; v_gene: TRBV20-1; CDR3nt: TGCAGTGCTAGAAGGTCCCGGGCCTCACCGCTCACAGATACGCAGTATTTT; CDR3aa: CSARRSRASPLTDTQYF
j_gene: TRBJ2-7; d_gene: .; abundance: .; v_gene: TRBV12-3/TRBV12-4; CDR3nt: TGTGCCAGCAGTTTAGAAGGCGACCCAAGGACCTACGAGCAGTACTTC; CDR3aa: CASSLEGDPRTYEQYF
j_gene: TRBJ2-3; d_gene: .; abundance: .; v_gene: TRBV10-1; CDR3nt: TGCGCCAGCAGTGAGTCTAGCCTCGCGGATACGCAGTATTTT; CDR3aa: CASSESSLADTQYF
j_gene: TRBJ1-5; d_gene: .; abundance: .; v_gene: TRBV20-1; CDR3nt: TGCAGTGCTAGTAGCCAGGGCGGCAATCAGCCCCAGCATTTT; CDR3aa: CSASSQGGNQPQHF
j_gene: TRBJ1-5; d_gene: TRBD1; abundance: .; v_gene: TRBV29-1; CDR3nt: TGCAGCAGTTCGACAGGGGCCTACAATCAGCCCCAGCATTTT; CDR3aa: CSSSTGAYNQPQHF
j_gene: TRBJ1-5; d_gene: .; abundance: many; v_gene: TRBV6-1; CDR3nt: TGTGCCAGCAGCCCCCAGACGGTCTTCAATCAGCCCCAGCATTTT; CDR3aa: CASSPQTVFNQPQHF
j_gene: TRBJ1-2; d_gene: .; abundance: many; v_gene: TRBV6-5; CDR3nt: TGTGCCAGCCAGAGGGAGGGATCTCCTGGCTACACCTTC; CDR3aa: CASQREGSPGYTF
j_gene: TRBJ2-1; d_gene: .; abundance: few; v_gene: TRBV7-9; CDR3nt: TGTGCCAGCAGCACAACTGACAGGTCCTACCTGGGCAATGAGCAGTTCTTC; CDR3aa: CASSTTDRSYLGNEQFF
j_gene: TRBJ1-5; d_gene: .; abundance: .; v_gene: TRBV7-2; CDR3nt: TGTGCCAGCAGCGCAACAGGGAGTCGTCAGCCCCAGCATTTT; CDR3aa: CASSATGSRQPQHF
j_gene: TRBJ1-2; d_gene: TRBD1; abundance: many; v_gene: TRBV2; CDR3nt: TGTGCCAGCGGCGACAGGGGGCGAAAGGGCTACACCTTC; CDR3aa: CASGDRGRKGYTF
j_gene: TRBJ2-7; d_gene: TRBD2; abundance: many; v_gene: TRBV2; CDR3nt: TGTGCCAGCAGTGAGACTAGCGTGGGGACCTACGAGCAGTACTTC; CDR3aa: CASSETSVGTYEQYF
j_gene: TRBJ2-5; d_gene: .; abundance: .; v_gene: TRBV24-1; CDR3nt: TGTGCCACCAGTGATTTGCGGCAGGAGACCCAGTACTTC; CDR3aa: CATSDLRQETQYF
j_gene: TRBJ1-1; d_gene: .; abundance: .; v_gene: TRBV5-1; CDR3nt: TGCGCCAGCAGGATTGACAGCATGAACACTGAAGCTTTCTTT; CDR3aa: CASRIDSMNTEAFF
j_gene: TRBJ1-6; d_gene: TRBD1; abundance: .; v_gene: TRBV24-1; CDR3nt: TGTGCCACCAGGGGGGACAGGGGGAATTCACCCCTCCACTTT; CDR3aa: CATRGDRGNSPLHF
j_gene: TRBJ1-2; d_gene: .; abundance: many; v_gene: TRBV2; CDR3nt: TGTGCCAGCAGGGAAGGACTGATTTCTAACTATGGCTACACCTTC; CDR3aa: CASREGLISNYGYTF
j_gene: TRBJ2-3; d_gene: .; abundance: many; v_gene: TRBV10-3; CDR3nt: TGTGCCATCAGGGGAACTTCTAGCACAGATACGCAGTATTTT; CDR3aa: CAIRGTSSTDTQYF
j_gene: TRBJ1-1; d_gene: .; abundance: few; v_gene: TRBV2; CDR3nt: TGTGCCAGCAGTTTATTAGCGGGCAGCTTGAACACTGAAGCTTTCTTT; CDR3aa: CASSLLAGSLNTEAFF
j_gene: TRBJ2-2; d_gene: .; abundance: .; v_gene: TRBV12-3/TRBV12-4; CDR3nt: TGTGCCAGCGGGGCTGTGGAGCCGAACACCGGGGAGCTGTTTTTT; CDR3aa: CASGAVEPNTGELFF
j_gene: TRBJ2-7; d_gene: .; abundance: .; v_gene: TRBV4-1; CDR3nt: TGCGCCGGCAGCCAAAATCGGGGAAGGGTGGAGCAGTACTTC; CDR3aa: CAGSQNRGRVEQYF
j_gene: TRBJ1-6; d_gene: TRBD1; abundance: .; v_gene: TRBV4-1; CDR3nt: TGCGCCAGCAGCCAAGAGACAGGGAATTCCTATAATTCACCCCTCCACTTT; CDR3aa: CASSQETGNSYNSPLHF
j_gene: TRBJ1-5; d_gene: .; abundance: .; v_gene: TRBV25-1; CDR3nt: TGTGCCAGCAGTGAATCAGGGAAAAATCAGCCCCAGCATTTT; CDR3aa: CASSESGKNQPQHF
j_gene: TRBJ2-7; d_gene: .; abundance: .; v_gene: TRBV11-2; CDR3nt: TGTGCCAGCAGCTTCCGGGCAGGGCAAACCTACGAGCAGTACTTC; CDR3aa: CASSFRAGQTYEQYF
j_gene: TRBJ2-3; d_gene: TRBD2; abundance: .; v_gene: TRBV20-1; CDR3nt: TGCAGTGCTCGAGGGGGGGGACTAGGAGACCCTGATACGCAGTATTTT; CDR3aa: CSARGGGLGDPDTQYF
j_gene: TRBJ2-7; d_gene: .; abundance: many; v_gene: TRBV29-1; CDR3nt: TGCAGCGTTGATTCAGGCCTAGCTTTTGGGGGCGAGCAGTACTTC; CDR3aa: CSVDSGLAFGGEQYF
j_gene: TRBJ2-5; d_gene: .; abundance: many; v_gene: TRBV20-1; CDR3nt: TGCAGTGCTTTAATCCGGGACGGCCAAGAGACCCAGTACTTC; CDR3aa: CSALIRDGQETQYF
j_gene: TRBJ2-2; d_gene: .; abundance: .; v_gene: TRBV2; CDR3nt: TGTGCCAGCAGTCGGGTGCGGCGGGACACCGGGGAGCTGTTTTTT; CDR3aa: CASSRVRRDTGELFF
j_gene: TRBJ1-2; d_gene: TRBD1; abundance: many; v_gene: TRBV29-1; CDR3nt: TGCAGCGTTGAGCAGGGGGAAGTCGGAGGCTACACCTTC; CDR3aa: CSVEQGEVGGYTF
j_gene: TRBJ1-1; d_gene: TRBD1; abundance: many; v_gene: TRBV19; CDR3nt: TGTGCCAGCAGCACGACAGGGGGCACTGAAGCTTTCTTT; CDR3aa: CASSTTGGTEAFF
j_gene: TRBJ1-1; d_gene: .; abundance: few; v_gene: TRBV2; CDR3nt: TGTGCCAGCACTCTGGAACAGAGGGCTTTCTTT; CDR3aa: CASTLEQRAFF
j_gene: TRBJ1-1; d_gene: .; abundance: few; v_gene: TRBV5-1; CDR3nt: TGCGCCAGCAGCTTGGCCGTCGGGAGCGCTGAAGCTTTCTTT; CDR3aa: CASSLAVGSAEAFF
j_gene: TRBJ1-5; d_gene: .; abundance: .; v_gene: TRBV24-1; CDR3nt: TGTGCCACCAGTGATGTACCGGGACGAGGCAATCAGCCCCAGCATTTT; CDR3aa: CATSDVPGRGNQPQHF
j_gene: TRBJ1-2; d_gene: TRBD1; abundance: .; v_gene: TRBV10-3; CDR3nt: TGTGCCATCAGTGGGGACAGGGGGTCTGGCTACACCTTC; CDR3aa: CAISGDRGSGYTF
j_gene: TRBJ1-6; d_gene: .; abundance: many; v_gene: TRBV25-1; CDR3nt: TGTGCCAGCAGTGAATACAGGGGTGAGAATTCACCCCTCCACTTT; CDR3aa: CASSEYRGENSPLHF
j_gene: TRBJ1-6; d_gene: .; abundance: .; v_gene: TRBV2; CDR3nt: TGTGCCAGGGTTGGGTATTCACCCCTCCACTTT; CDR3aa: CARVGYSPLHF
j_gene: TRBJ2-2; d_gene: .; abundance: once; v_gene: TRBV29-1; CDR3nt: TGCAGCGTTGGGACATCCCCTATCGGGGAGCTGTTTTTT; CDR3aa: CSVGTSPIGELFF
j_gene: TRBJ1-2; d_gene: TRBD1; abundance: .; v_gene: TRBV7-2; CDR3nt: TGTGCCAGCAGCTGGGGACAGGGCTCAGGCTACACCTTC; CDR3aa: CASSWGQGSGYTF
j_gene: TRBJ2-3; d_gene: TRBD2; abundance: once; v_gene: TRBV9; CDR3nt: TGTGCCAGCAGCGTGAGATCCGGACTAGCGGTCACAGATACGCAGTATTTT; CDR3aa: CASSVRSGLAVTDTQYF
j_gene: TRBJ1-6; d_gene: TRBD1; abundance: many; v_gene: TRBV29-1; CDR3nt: TGCAGCGTTGGACAGGGAAATAATTCACCCCTCCACTTT; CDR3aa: CSVGQGNNSPLHF
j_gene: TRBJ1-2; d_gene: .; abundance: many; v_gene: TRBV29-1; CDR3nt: TGCAGCGTTGAAGAACGCAGGGCGCACTATGGCTACACCTTC; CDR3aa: CSVEERRAHYGYTF
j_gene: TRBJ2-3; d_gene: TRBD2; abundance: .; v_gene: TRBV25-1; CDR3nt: TGTGCCAGCAGCTTAGCCCTAGCGGGGGGAACAGATACGCAGTATTTT; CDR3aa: CASSLALAGGTDTQYF
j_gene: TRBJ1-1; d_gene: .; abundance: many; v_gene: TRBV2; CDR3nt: TGTGCCAGCAGTGAAGCCCGGGAGACCACTGAAGCTTTCTTT; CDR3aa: CASSEARETTEAFF
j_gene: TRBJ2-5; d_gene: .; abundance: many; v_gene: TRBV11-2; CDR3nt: TGTGCCAGCAGCTTACGCCCCCAAGGCCAGACCCAGTACTTC; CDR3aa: CASSLRPQGQTQYF
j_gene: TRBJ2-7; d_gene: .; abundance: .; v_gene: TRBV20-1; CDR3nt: TGCAGTGCTAGCGGGAGCCGCTCCTACGAGCAGTACTTC; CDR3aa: CSASGSRSYEQYF
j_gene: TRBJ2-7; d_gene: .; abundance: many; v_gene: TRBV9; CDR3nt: TGTGCCAGCAGCGTAGTGCCGGGGGATAGGTACGAGCAGTACTTC; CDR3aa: CASSVVPGDRYEQYF
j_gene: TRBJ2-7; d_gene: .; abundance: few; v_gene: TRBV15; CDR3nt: TGTGCCACCAGCAGAGGACCTTACGAGCAGTACTTC; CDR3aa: CATSRGPYEQYF
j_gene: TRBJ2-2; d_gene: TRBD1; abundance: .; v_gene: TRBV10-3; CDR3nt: TGTGCCATCAGTGATCCGGGACAGGGGCGCACCGGGGAGCTGTTTTTT; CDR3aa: CAISDPGQGRTGELFF